One sample yielded the 19 T cell receptor beta chains listed below, sequenced in a study of T-cell reconstitution after alpha-beta-depleted transplantation in children (dated by TCRdb to 2016 to 2017). The treatment or condition label for this specimen denotes: allogeneic hematopoietic cell transplantation with graft depleted of TCRalphabeta T cells and CD19 B cells. The library came from PCR. Sequencing instrument: Illumina HiSeq 2500. To normalize quantification of the TCRbeta repertoire, the TCR libraries were built with molecular barcoding that relied on unique molecular identifiers. TCRdb reran the public reads through fastp at Q25 and MiXCR, keeping productive beta chains. Each CDR3 protein appears once, grouped with its most common genes and DNA. Across this sample there are about 240,000 distinct CDR3 sequences, with under 30% seen only once. Clones ranked in the top ten supply less than 3.5% of the sample.

This specimen was PBMCs, taken before TCRalphabeta/CD19-depleted stem cell transplant. The receptors here all came from a girl aged 2 to 10 with Fanconi anemia, due to receive a stem cell transplant.

The J gene is TRBJ2-7, the V gene TRBV5-1; TRBD2 agrees at 15 bases. J lost 1 base, V lost 4 bases, and 9 bases had no gene match. CDR3 size: 18 residues. Per the germline V gene, CDR1 is SGHRS and CDR2 is YFSETQ. The CDR3 is CASSLGLAGGPLSYEQYF. CDR3 DNA sequence: TGCGCCAGCAGCCTGGGACTAGCGGGAGGTCCATTGTCCTACGAGCAGTACTTC.

This clonotype has ten or more counts. This chain connects TRBV9 to TRBJ2-1; 9 bases are shared with TRBD1. The germline V gene encodes CDR1 SGDLS and CDR2 YYNGEE. The CDR3 extends over 16 amino acids. V shed 0 bases, J shed 9 bases, and the junction held 10 bases outside the gene matches. In DNA, the CDR3 is TGTGCCAGCAGCGTAGCCGCGGGACAGGGCTCAATTGAGCAGTTCTTC. Its protein is CASSVAAGQGSIEQFF.

The V gene is TRBV6-1, the J gene TRBJ2-2, with no clear D. CDR1 is MNHNS, CDR2 SASEGT, per germline. Trimming stripped 7 bases from V and 6 bases from J, with 15 bases between. This CDR3 contains 14 residues. CDR3 sequence reads: CASKLGYYAGELFF. DNA of the CDR3: TGTGCCAGCAAATTAGGGTATTACGCCGGGGAGCTGTTTTTT.

The chain links TRBV20-1 to TRBJ1-1; TRBD1 is a possible D gene (6 bases). The CDR3 covers 13 residues. Germline lookup yields CDR1 DFQATT and CDR2 SNEGSKA (reference sequence). The V and J ends lost 6 bases and 1 base respectively, with 12 bases between them. DNA of the CDR3: TGCAGTGCCAGGGGAGGGAGGAACACTGAAGCTTTCTTT. Its protein product is CSARGGRNTEAFF.

The chain employs TRBV6-5 and TRBJ1-1; D not certain. V was shortened by 4 bases and J by 5 bases, with 8 bases between the two germline ends. The CDR3 totals 12 residues. Germline CDR1 is MNHEY and CDR2 is SVGAGI. The CDR3 spells CASSSGRTEAFF. The CDR3 nucleotides are TGTGCCAGCAGTTCAGGCAGAACTGAAGCTTTCTTT.

This chain links TRBV12-3 or TRBV12-4 with TRBJ2-3, with no clear D. The CDR3 covers 14 residues. V was shortened by 6 bases and J by 2 bases, with 12 bases between the two germline ends. The CDR3 DNA sequence: TGTGCCAGCAGCTATGTGGTCGTCACAGATACGCAGTATTTT. It translates to CASSYVVVTDTQYF.

This clonotype was observed at least ten times. The V and J genes are TRBV29-1 and TRBJ2-7; no definite D call. The ends were cut back, 8 bases at V and 0 bases at J, with 14 bases in the middle. CDR1 is SQVTM and CDR2 is ANQGSEA in the germline V gene. This CDR3 spans 13 amino acids. The CDR3: CSTSEHGSYEQYF. In DNA, the CDR3 is TGCAGCACGTCCGAGCACGGCTCCTACGAGCAGTACTTC.

This clonotype was observed a handful of times. The chain joins TRBV7-6 to TRBJ2-1; 10 positions agree with TRBD2. The CDR3 length is 13 residues. CDR1 SGHVS and CDR2 FNYEAQ come from the germline V gene. The V and J ends lost 10 bases and 5 bases, in that order; junction bases with no gene match: 5. The CDR3 DNA is TGTGCCACTGGACTAGCGGCAAACAATGAGCAGTTCTTC. It yields the protein CATGLAANNEQFF.

This clonotype has ten or more counts. The CDR3 reads CSAPRRSSYEQYF. In nucleotides, the CDR3 is TGCAGTGCCCCCAGAAGAAGCTCCTACGAGCAGTACTTC. The chain links TRBV20-1 to TRBJ2-7, with D uncertain. V lost 6 bases and J 0 bases, leaving 12 bases between the germline ends. This CDR3 has 13 residues. The germline CDR1 and CDR2 sequences are DFQATT and SNEGSKA (reference sequence).

This clonotype occurred many times. The chain couples TRBV6-1 to TRBJ2-5; D might be TRBD2 (6 bases). From germline, CDR1 is MNHNS and CDR2 SASEGT. Trimming removed 4 bases at V and 2 bases at J, with 8 bases between. The CDR3 has 13 amino acids. The CDR3 sequence: CASSATSQETQYF. DNA of the CDR3: TGTGCCAGCAGTGCGACTAGTCAAGAGACCCAGTACTTC.

The table lists this clonotype with a few counts. The chain employs TRBV12-3 or TRBV12-4 and TRBJ2-7; a weak D match, TRBD1 (8 bases). This CDR3 has 15 amino acids. Between the trimmed V and J ends, which lost 5 bases and 4 bases, there was a span of 18 bases. CDR3 residues: CASSLTGGAGYEQYF. For the CDR3, the DNA is TGTGCCAGCAGTCTTACAGGGGGGGCTGGATACGAGCAGTACTTC.

This clonotype was seen many times. In DNA form, the CDR3 reads TGTGCCAGCAGTTACTCTATCGGTAATTCACCCCTCCACTTT. Its protein product is CASSYSIGNSPLHF. The J gene is TRBJ1-6, the V gene TRBV6-5, with unresolved D. The V gene's germline CDR1 is MNHEY and CDR2 SVGAGI. V was pared by 0 bases and J by 6 bases, with 6 bases between. This CDR3 comprises 14 residues.

This clonotype was found a few times. The genes are TRBV11-2 and TRBJ2-1, with 12 bases fitting TRBD2. The CDR3 extends over 18 amino acids. Trimming took 1 base from V and 6 from J; bases not matched to a gene: 10. Germline V gene lookup returns CDR1 SGHAT and CDR2 FQNNGV. In DNA form, the CDR3 reads TGTGCCAGCAGCTTAGTGGCTAGCGGGGGGGTATTTCTCAATGAGCAGTTCTTC. Translation gives CASSLVASGGVFLNEQFF.

The rearrangement links TRBV20-1 to TRBJ2-7, with 12 bases lining up with TRBD1. In germline, CDR1 is DFQATT, CDR2 SNEGSKA (reference sequence). The CDR3 runs to 14 residues. Losses at the gene ends were 5 bases for V and 3 bases for J; bases not matched to a gene: 5. CDR3 DNA: TGCAGTGCTGCTAGGGACAGGGGGCGCTACGAGCAGTACTTC. As protein: CSAARDRGRYEQYF.

This clonotype was seen ten or more times. The chain recombines TRBV20-1 with TRBJ2-1; 8 bases match TRBD2. Losses at the gene ends were 5 bases for V and 7 bases for J; bases not matched to a gene: 10. The germline CDR1 and CDR2 sequences are DFQATT and SNEGSKA (reference sequence). The CDR3 is made up of 14 amino acids. The CDR3, as DNA: TGCAGTGCTCCCCAGACTAGCGTCTGGAATGAGCAGTTCTTC. Translation gives CSAPQTSVWNEQFF.

This clonotype was observed many times. This sequence joins TRBV20-1 and TRBJ2-7, with 10 positions matching TRBD2. The CDR3 runs to 16 residues. The J segment lost 4 bases and the V segment lost 1 base, leaving 10 bases of the junction unmatched. CDR1 and CDR2 from the germline V gene are DFQATT and SNEGSKA (reference sequence). The CDR3 DNA is TGCAGTGCTAGAGGGGGGCCGGTAGCGGGAGGATACGAGCAGTACTTC. Protein product: CSARGGPVAGGYEQYF.

At least ten counts were recorded for this clonotype. CDR3 sequence: CSVDITGLAGWGAYNEQFF. For the CDR3, the DNA is TGCAGCGTTGACATAACGGGACTAGCGGGATGGGGGGCCTACAATGAGCAGTTCTTC. The genes are TRBV29-1 and TRBJ2-1, with TRBD2 matching over 13 bases. The germline gives CDR1 SQVTM, CDR2 ANQGSEA. This CDR3 is built from 19 residues. J gave up 2 bases and V 3 bases, and 13 bases lay outside the gene matches.

This clonotype has a handful of counts. V usage is TRBV20-1 and J usage is TRBJ2-7; 8 nucleotides line up with TRBD2. Per germline, CDR1 DFQATT and CDR2 SNEGSKA (reference sequence). Trimming took 5 bases from V and 2 from J; bases not matched to a gene: 8. CDR3 length: 14 residues. CDR3 sequence reads: CSAAGTSRTYEQYF. In DNA form, the CDR3 reads TGCAGTGCTGCCGGGACTAGTAGGACCTACGAGCAGTACTTC.

This clonotype has only a few counts. The gene calls are TRBV20-1 and TRBJ2-7, with D perhaps TRBD2 (5 bases). Deletions cut 3 bases from V and 9 bases from J, with 12 bases between. The CDR3 totals 11 residues. Germline values: CDR1 DFQATT, CDR2 SNEGSKA (reference sequence). This CDR3 is CSASTRLRQYF. In DNA form, the CDR3 reads TGCAGTGCTAGTACTCGACTAAGGCAGTACTTC.